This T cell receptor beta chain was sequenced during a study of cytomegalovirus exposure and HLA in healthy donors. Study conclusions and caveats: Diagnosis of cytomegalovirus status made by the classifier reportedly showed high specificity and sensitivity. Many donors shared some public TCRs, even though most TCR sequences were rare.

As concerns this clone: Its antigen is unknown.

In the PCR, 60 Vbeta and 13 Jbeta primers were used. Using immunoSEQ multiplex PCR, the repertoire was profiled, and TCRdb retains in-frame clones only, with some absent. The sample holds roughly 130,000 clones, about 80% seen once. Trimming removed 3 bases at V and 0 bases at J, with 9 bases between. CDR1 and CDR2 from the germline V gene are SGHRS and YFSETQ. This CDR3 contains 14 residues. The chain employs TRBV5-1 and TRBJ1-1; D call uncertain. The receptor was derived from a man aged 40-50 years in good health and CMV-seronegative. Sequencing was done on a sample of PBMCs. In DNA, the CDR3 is TGCGCCAGCAGCTCGGGGTCGTTGAACACTGAAGCTTTCTTT. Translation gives CASSSGSLNTEAFF. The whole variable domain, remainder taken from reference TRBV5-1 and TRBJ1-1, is KAGVTQTPRYLIKTRGQQVTLSCSPISGHRSVSWYQQTPGQGLQFLFEYFSETQRNKGNFPGRFSGRQFSNSRSEMNVSTLELGDSALYLCASSSGSLNTEAFFGQGTRLTVV.